This TCR beta chain was found in a study of identical twins. General study points: Without tracking the same donors, conclusions rested on cross-sectional statistical analysis. Invariant populations such as MAIT and iNKT cells could partly muddle zero-insertion analyses.

Healthy Caucasian individuals made up all the donors. Germline assignment: CDR1 SGDLS and CDR2 YYNGEE. Trimming cost V 0 bases and J 5 bases, with 11 bases left between them. The CDR3 has 14 amino acids. Concerning this clonotype itself: Its antigen is not known.

In TCRdb, the 5' RACE reads were re-called with MiXCR into one record per CDR3 protein. The sample lists under 800,000 distinct CDR3 sequences, around 20% occurring once. The data also belong to a second study, concerning T cells expressing NK-cell markers. As reported in that work: HCMV serostatus: most of the eight sequenced donors positive, one negative.

This TCR was sampled from a woman between 18 and 29 years old in good health. Sequenced material: PBMCs. This sequence joins TRBV9 and TRBJ2-5; D not resolved. CDR3 DNA: TGTGCCAGCAGCGTAGGGTGGGTTCAGGAGACCCAGTACTTC. This encodes CASSVGWVQETQYF.